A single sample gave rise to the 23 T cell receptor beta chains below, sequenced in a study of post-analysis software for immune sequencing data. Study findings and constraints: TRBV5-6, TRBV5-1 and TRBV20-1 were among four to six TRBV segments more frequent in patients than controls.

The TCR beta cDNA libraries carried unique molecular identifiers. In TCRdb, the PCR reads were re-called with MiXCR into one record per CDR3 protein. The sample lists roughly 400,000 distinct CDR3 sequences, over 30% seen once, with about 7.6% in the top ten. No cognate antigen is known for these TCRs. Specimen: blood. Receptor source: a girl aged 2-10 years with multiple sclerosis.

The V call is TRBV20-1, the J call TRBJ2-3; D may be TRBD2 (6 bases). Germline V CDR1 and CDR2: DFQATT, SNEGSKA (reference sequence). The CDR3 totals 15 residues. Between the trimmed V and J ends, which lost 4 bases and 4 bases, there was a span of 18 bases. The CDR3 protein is CSATAPRGDADTQYF. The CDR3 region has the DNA TGCAGTGCTACGGCGCCGCGGGGAGACGCAGATACGCAGTATTTT.

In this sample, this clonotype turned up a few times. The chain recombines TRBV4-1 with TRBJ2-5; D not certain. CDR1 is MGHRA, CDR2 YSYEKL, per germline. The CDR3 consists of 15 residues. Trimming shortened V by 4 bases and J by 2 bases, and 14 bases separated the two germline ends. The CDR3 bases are TGCGCCAGCAGCCCAGCTAACTGGGGTCAAGAGACCCAGTACTTC. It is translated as CASSPANWGQETQYF.

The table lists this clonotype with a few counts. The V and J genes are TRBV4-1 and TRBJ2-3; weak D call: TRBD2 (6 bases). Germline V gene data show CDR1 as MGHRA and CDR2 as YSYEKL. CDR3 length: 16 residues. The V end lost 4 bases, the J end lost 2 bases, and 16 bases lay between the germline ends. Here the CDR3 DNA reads TGCGCCAGCAGCCTCCGGGACTCCATTCTCACAGATACGCAGTATTTT. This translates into CASSLRDSILTDTQYF.

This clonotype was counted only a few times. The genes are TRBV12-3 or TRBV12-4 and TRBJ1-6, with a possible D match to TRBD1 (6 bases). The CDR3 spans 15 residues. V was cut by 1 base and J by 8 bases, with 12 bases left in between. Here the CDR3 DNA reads TGTGCCAGCAGTTTAGTCAGGGGTATTGATTCACCCCTCCACTTT. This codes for CASSLVRGIDSPLHF.

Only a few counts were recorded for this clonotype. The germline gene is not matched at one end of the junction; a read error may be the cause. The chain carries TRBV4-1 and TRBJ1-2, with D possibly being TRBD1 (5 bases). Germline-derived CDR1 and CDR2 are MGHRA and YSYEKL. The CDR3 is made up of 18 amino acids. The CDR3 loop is CVSSHWDHMDFGHYGYTF. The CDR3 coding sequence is TGCGTCAGCAGCCACTGGGACCACATGGATTTTGGCCACTATGGCTACACCTTC.

Here the CDR3 DNA reads TGTGCCAGCAGTTTTGGACCCTACGCGGGACTTAACTCCTACGAGCAGTACTTC. This sequence encodes CASSFGPYAGLNSYEQYF. This chain links TRBV12-3 or TRBV12-4 with TRBJ2-7; D may be TRBD2 (6 bases). The V end lost 3 bases, the J end lost 0 bases, and 21 bases lay between the germline ends. The CDR3 length is 18 residues.

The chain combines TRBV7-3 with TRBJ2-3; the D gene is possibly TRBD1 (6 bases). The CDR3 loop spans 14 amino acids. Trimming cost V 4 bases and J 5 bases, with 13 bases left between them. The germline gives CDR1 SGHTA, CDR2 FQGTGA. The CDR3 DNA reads TGTGCCAGCAGCTCACGGACAGAAGGAGATACGCAGTATTTT. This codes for CASSSRTEGDTQYF.

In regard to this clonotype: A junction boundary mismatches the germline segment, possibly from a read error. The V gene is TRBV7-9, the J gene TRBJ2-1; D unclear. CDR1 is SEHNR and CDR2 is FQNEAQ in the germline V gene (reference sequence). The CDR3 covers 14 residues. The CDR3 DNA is TGTGCCAGCAGCTTAGTCGAATTTTACAGTGAGCAGTTCTTC. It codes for CASSLVEFYSEQFF.

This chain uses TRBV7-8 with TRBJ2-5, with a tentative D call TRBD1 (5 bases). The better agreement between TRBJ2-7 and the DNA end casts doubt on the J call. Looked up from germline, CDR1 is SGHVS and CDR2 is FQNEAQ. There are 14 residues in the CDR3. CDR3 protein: CASSLQGRTNEQYF. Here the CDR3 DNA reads TGTGCCAGCAGCTTACAGGGAAGAACTAACGAGCAGTACTTC.

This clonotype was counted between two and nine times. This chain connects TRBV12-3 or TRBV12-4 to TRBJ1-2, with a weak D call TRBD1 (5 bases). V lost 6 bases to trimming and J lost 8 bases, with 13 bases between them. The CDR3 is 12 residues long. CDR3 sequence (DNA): TGTGCCAGCAGAATCCAGGGATTCGGCTACACCTTC. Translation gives CASRIQGFGYTF.

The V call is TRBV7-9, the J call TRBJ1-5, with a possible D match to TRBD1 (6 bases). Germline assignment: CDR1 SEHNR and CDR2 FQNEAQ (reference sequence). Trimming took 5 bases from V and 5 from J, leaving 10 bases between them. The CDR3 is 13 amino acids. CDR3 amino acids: CASSERGDQPQHF. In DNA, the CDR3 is TGTGCCAGCAGCGAGAGGGGGGATCAGCCCCAGCATTTT.

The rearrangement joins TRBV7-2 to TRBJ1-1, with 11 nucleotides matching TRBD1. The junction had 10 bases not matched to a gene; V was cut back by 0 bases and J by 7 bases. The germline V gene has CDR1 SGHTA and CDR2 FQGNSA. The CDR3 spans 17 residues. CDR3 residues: CASSLAPPGTGGFEAFF. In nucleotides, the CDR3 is TGTGCCAGCAGCTTAGCCCCCCCCGGGACAGGGGGTTTTGAAGCTTTCTTT. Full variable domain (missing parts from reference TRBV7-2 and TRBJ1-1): GAGVSQSPSNKVTEKGKDVELRCDPISGHTALYWYRQSLGQGLEFLIYFQGNSAPDKSGLPSDRFSAERTGGSVSTLTIQRTQQEDSAVYLCASSLAPPGTGGFEAFFGQGTRLTVV.

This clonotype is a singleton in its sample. CDR3 in amino acids: CSASGRRAYGQYF. CDR3 nucleotide sequence: TGCAGTGCCAGCGGGAGGAGGGCCTACGGGCAGTACTTC. The chain couples TRBV20-1 to TRBJ2-4; 9 bases map to TRBD2. V gave up 6 bases and J gave up 13 bases; unmatched junction bases: 13. Germline V gives CDR1 DFQATT, CDR2 SNEGSKA (reference sequence). The CDR3 is 13 amino acids.

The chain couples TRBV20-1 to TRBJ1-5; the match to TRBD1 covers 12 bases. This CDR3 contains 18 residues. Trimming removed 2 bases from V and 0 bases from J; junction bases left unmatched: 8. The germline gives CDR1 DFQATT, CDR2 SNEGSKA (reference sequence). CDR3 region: CSARPGTGGPYSNQPQHF. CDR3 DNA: TGCAGTGCTAGACCCGGGACAGGGGGCCCCTATAGCAATCAGCCCCAGCATTTT.

The CDR3 nucleotides are TGCAGTGCTAGTAGCCTTAATAATCAGCCCCAGCATTTT. Protein sequence: CSASSLNNQPQHF. The rearrangement uses TRBV20-1 and TRBJ1-5, with D unresolved. Deletions cut 3 bases from V and 4 bases from J, with 10 bases between. The CDR3 is 13 amino acids. CDR1 is DFQATT and CDR2 is SNEGSKA in the germline V gene (reference sequence).

DNA for the CDR3: TGTGCCAGCAGCCTATTCCGGGACAGATACTCCTACGAGCAGTACTTC. This gives the protein CASSLFRDRYSYEQYF. This chain joins TRBV28 and TRBJ2-7; TRBD1 agrees at 7 bases. V lost 6 bases to trimming and J lost 0 bases; unmatched junction nucleotides: 11. Germline values: CDR1 MDHEN, CDR2 SYDVKM. The CDR3 has 16 residues.

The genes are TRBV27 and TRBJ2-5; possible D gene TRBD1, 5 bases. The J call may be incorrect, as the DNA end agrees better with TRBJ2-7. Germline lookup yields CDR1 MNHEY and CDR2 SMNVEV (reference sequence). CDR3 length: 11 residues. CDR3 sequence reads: CASSQGAEQYF. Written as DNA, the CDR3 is TGTGCCAGCAGTCAAGGGGCCGAGCAGTACTTC.

The CDR3 bases are TGTGCCAGCAGTCACCCGACAGTGGAGCAGTTCTTC. This gives the protein CASSHPTVEQFF. This chain connects TRBV11-2 to TRBJ2-1; a possible D gene is TRBD1 (5 bases). Germline V gene sequence: CDR1 SGHAT, CDR2 FQNNGV. The CDR3 runs 12 residues. V was cut by 6 bases and J by 10 bases, with 13 bases left in between.

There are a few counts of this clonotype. CDR3 sequence reads: CASSRSGGAGYEQFF. The CDR3 bases are TGTGCCAGCAGCCGTAGCGGGGGGGCAGGATATGAGCAGTTCTTC. The V and J genes are TRBV7-2 and TRBJ2-1; 11 nucleotides match TRBD2. The CDR3 loop spans 15 amino acids. The V segment lost 5 bases and the J segment 8 bases; nucleotides outside the gene matches: 8. Germline V CDR1 and CDR2: SGHTA, FQGNSA.

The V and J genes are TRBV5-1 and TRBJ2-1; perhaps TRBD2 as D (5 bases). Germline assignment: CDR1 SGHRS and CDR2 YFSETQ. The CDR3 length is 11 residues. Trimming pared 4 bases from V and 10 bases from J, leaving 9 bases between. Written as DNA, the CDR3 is TGCGCCAGCAGCCCCGGGGTAGAGCAGTTCTTC. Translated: CASSPGVEQFF.

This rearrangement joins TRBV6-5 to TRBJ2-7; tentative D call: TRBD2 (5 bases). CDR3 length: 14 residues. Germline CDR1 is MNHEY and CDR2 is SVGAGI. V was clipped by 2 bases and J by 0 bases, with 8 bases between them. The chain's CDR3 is CASSYTAVSYEQYF. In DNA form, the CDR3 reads TGTGCCAGCAGTTACACAGCGGTCTCCTACGAGCAGTACTTC.

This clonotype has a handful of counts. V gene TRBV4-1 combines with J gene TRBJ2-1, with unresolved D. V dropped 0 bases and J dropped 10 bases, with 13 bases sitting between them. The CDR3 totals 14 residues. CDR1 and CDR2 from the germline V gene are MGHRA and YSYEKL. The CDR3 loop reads CASSQDNKVDEQFF. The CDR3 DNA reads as TGCGCCAGCAGCCAAGATAATAAAGTCGACGAGCAGTTCTTC.

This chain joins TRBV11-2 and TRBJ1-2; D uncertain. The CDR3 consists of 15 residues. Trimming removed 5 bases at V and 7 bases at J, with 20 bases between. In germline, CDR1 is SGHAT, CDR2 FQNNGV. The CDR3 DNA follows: TGTGCCAGCAGCCCACGTTCGGCGGATGTGGCTGGCTACACCTTC. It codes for CASSPRSADVAGYTF. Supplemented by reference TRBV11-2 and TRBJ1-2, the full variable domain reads EAGVAQSPRYKIIEKRQSVAFWCNPISGHATLYWYQQILGQGPKLLIQFQNNGVVDDSQLPKDRFSAERLKGVDSTLKIQPAKLEDSAVYLCASSPRSADVAGYTFGSGTRLTVV.